The 2 T cell receptor beta chains listed next were all sequenced from one sample in a study of shared clonotypes between healthy human individuals. Data came from immunoSEQ multiplex PCR; TCRdb stores just in-frame clones and leaves some out. The table records fewer than 550,000 clones, 75% to 80% of them present only once. Sequencing was performed on PBMCs. The origin of the receptors is a woman aged 35 to 49 in good health. Some clones in this sample may be carry-over from other donors' samples.

The rearrangement links TRBV2 to TRBJ1-1; TRBD1 is a possible D gene (5 bases). The CDR3 extends over 15 amino acids. Germline values: CDR1 SNHLY, CDR2 FYNNEI. Deletions cut 6 bases from V and 0 bases from J, with 14 bases between. CDR3 bases: TGTGCCAGCAGGGGACTTGAAAGTATGAACACTGAAGCTTTCTTT. Translating it yields CASRGLESMNTEAFF.

The rearrangement joins TRBV5-1 to TRBJ1-4, with unresolved D. V gave up 0 bases and J gave up 8 bases, with 11 bases separating them. This CDR3 has 14 amino acids. Germline CDR1 and CDR2: SGHRS and YFSETQ. CDR3: CASSLAGVREKLFF. The CDR3 nucleotides are TGCGCCAGCAGCTTGGCTGGGGTGCGGGAAAAACTGTTTTTT.